This entry features one TCR beta chain sequence. The sample originates from a study of blood T cell repertoires in COVID-19. At the level of the study: Samples taken during acute and convalescent COVID-19 were collected in the United States, Italy and Spain.

Per the study methods: Quantification of nucleated cells was approximated via reference gene primer amplification. Some clones are missing from TCRdb's copy, which holds only in-frame ones; the method was immunoSEQ multiplex PCR. V and J calls and clone size are as listed in that table; D and trimming were resolved from the DNA. The sample carries about 250,000 clones, around nine tenths recorded once. Specimen: peripheral blood. The receptor was isolated from a woman aged 40 to 55 who had recovered from COVID-19.

The CDR3 DNA sequence: TGTGCCAGCCAACCTCAGGATTTCCGCACAGATACGCAGTATTTT. Its translation is CASQPQDFRTDTQYF. This chain joins TRBV27 and TRBJ2-3; D gene ambiguous. Germline CDR1 reads MNHEY; CDR2 reads SMNVEV (reference sequence). This CDR3 region has 15 residues. V was cut by 8 bases and J by 1 base, with 16 bases left in between.